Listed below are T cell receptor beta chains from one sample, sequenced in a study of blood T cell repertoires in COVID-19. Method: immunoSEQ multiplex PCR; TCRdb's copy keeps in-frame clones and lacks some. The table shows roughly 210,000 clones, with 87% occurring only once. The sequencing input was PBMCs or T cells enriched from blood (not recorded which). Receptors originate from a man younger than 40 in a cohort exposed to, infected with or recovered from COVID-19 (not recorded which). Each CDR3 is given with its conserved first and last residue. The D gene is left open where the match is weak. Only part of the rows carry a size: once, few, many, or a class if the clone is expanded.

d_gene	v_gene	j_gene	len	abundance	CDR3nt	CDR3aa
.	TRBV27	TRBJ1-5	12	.	TGTGCCAGCAGTTTAGTCGGGCAGCCCCAGCATTTT	CASSLVGQPQHF
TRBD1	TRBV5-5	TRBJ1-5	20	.	TGTGCCAGCAGCTTGACGTGGGACAGGGGACCGTTCTTGGGCAATCAGCCCCAGCATTTT	CASSLTWDRGPFLGNQPQHF
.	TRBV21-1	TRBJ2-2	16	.	.	CASSKVGRGITGELFF
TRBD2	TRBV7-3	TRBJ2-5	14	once	TGTGCCAGCAGCTTTAGCGGGAGTGGGGGGACCCAGTACTTC	CASSFSGSGGTQYF
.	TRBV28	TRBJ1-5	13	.	TGTGCCAGCAGCTTCCGTCTACATCAGCCCCAGCATTTT	CASSFRLHQPQHF
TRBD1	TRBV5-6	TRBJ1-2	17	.	TGTGCCAGCAGCTTGTGGGGGACAGTCTTTATTAACTATGGCTACACCTTC	CASSLWGTVFINYGYTF
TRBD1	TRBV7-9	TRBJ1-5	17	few	TGTGCCAGCAGCTTGGCTGACAGGGGAAGGGGCAATCAGCCCCAGCATTTT	CASSLADRGRGNQPQHF
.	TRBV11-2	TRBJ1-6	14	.	TGTGCCAGCAGCTGGGCCATGGCGGGTTCACCCCTCCACTTT	CASSWAMAGSPLHF
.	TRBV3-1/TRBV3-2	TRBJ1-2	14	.	TGTGCCAGCAGCCAACCCGGGACTGTCTATGGCTACACCTTC	CASSQPGTVYGYTF
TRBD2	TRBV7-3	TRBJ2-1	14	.	TGTGCCAGCAGCTTAGCTAGCGGGATTAATGAGCAGTTCTTC	CASSLASGINEQFF
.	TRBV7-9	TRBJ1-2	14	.	TGTGCCAGCAGCTTAGTCGGCGGAGATTATGGCTACACCTTC	CASSLVGGDYGYTF
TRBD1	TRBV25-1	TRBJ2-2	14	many	TGTGCCAGCAGTGAGGACAGGGACACCGGGGAGCTGTTTTTT	CASSEDRDTGELFF
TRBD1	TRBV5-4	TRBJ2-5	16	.	TGTGCCAGCAGCCCATTTCCCGGGACAGGACGAGAGACCCAGTACTTC	CASSPFPGTGRETQYF
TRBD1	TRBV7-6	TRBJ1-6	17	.	TGTGCCAGCAGCTTGTCGACCGGGACAGGGGGAAATTCACCCCTCCACTTT	CASSLSTGTGGNSPLHF
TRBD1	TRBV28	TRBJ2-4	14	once	TGTGCCAGCAGTCGGAACAGGGGAATAAACATTCAGTACTTC	CASSRNRGINIQYF
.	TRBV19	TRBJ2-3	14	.	TGTGCCAGTAGTATGGGGTTAGCGACAGATACGCAGTATTTT	CASSMGLATDTQYF
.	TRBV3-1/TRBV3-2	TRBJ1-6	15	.	TGTGCCAGCAGCCAAATAGGCGGGTGGAATTCACCCCTCCACTTT	CASSQIGGWNSPLHF
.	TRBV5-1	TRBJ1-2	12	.	TGCGCCAGCAGCGAGGGCCCGGGTGGCTACACCTTC	CASSEGPGGYTF
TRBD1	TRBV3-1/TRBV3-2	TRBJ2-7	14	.	TGTGCCAGCAGCCGGTATGGGGACAGCTACGAGCAGTACTTC	CASSRYGDSYEQYF
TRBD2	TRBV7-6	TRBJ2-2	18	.	TGTGCCAGCAGCTTAGGTATTAGCGGGCCGGGCAACACCGGGGAGCTGTTTTTT	CASSLGISGPGNTGELFF
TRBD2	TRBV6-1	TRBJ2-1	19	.	TGTGCCAGCAGTGAGGCATTTGGGACTAGCGGGAGTTATTACAATGAGCAGTTCTTC	CASSEAFGTSGSYYNEQFF
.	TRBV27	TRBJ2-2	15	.	TGTGCCAGCAGTTCGGGCAGGGGCTCGGACGGGGAGCTGTTTTTT	CASSSGRGSDGELFF
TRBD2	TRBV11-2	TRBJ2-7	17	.	TGTGCCAGCAGCTTAGAGGTAAGCGGGAGCAGCTCCTACGAGCAGTACTTC	CASSLEVSGSSSYEQYF
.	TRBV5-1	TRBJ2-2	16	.	TGCGCCAGCAGCCCCGTTGGGGGAGGCCGGGCCGGGGAGCTGTTTTTT	CASSPVGGGRAGELFF
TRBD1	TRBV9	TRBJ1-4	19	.	TGTGCCAGCAGCGTGGGGACAGGGGGTTCATTCGCAACTAATGAAAAACTGTTTTTT	CASSVGTGGSFATNEKLFF
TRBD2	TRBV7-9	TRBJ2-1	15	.	TGTGCCAGCAGCTTGGGGACTAGCGGGAGTAATGAGCAGTTCTTC	CASSLGTSGSNEQFF
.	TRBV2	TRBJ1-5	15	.	TGTGCCAGCAGTGAGGGAGGATCGTCCAGCCAGCCCCAGCATTTT	CASSEGGSSSQPQHF
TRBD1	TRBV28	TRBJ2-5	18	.	TGTGCCAGCAGTTTGGGAGGGACAGGGGGCGCAGGGCAAGAGACCCAGTACTTC	CASSLGGTGGAGQETQYF
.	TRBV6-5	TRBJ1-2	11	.	TGTGCCAGCAGAGTCAGCGATGGCTACACCTTC	CASRVSDGYTF
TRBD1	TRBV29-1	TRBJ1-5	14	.	TGCAGCGTGCGGACAGGGGGCCTCAATCAGCCCCAGCATTTT	CSVRTGGLNQPQHF
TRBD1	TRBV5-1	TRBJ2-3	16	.	TGCGCCAGCAGCCGCACCGGGACAGGGGGAGGAGATACGCAGTATTTT	CASSRTGTGGGDTQYF
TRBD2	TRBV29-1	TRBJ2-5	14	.	TGCAGCGTACGACTAACTAGCGTCCAAGAGACCCAGTACTTC	CSVRLTSVQETQYF
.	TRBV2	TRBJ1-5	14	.	TGTGCCAGCAATTATAAGGGGAACAATCAGCCCCAGCATTTT	CASNYKGNNQPQHF